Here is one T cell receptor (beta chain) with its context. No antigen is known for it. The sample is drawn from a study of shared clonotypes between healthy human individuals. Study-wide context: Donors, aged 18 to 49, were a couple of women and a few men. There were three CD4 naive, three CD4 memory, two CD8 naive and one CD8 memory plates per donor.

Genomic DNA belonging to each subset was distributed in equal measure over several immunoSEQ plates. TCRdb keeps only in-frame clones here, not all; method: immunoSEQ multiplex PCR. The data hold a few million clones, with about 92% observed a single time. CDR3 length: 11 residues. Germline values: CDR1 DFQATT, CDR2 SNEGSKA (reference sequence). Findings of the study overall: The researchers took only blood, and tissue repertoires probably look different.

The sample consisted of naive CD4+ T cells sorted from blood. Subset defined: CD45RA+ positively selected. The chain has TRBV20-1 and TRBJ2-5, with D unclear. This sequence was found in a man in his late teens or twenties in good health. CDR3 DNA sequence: TGCAGCCAGGAGAAGCAGGAGACCCAGTACTTC. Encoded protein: CSQEKQETQYF.